A selection of T cell receptor beta chains follows, all from one sample in a study of CD4 and CD8 cells across lung adenocarcinoma regions. TCRdb ran MiXCR on the PCR reads and lists one entry per CDR3 protein. The table shows more than 15,000 distinct CDR3 sequences, with 45% to 55% occurring only once. The material sequenced was CD4+ T cells from the margin of a lung tumor. These receptors were collected from a male donor with lung adenocarcinoma. The CD4 and CD8 labels of this study may be unreliable. CDR3s include the opening cysteine and the closing phenylalanine or tryptophan. The D gene is left open where the match is weak. Size is stated for part of the rows, as once, few or many counts, or as a class when the clone is expanded.

>medium-sized|TRBD1|TRBV6-1|TRBJ1-2
CASRDREGDGYTF
TGTGCCAGCAGGGACAGGGAGGGGGACGGCTACACCTTC
>-|-|TRBV20-1|TRBJ1-6
CSASNRDDSPLHF
TGCAGTGCTAGTAACAGGGATGATTCACCCCTCCACTTT
>-|TRBD2|TRBV24-1|TRBJ2-2
CATTANSGRVTGELFF
TGTGCCACCACTGCCAACAGCGGGAGGGTCACCGGGGAGCTGTTTTTT
>-|TRBD2|TRBV27|TRBJ2-7
CASSPGRLACGKDTQYF
TGTGCCAGCAGTCCTGGCCGACTAGCTTGTGGCAAAGATACGCAGTACTTC
>-|-|TRBV4-2|TRBJ2-3
CASSQDGASDTETQYF
TGTGCCAGCAGCCAAGACGGCGCAAGTGACACAGAGACGCAGTATTTT
>many|-|TRBV7-9|TRBJ2-1
CASSFNNEQFF
TGTGCCAGCAGCTTCAACAATGAGCAGTTCTTC
>-|TRBD2|TRBV7-3|TRBJ2-1
CASSGGVRGEQFF
TGTGCCAGCAGCGGGGGGGTGCGAGGTGAGCAGTTCTTC
>-|-|TRBV6-5|TRBJ1-1
CASSYTTVTEAFF
TGTGCCAGCAGTTACACAACAGTTACTGAAGCTTTCTTT
>medium-sized|TRBD1|TRBV27|TRBJ2-7
CASSLPGQGGPNEQYF
TGTGCCAGCAGTTTGCCGGGACAGGGGGGGCCCAACGAGCAGTACTTC
>-|-|TRBV27|TRBJ2-4
CGSGLGPGAKYTQYF
TGTGGCAGCGGTTTGGGGCCGGGAGCCAAATATACTCAGTACTTC
>medium-sized|-|TRBV6-1|TRBJ1-5
CASTNSNQPQHF
TGTGCCAGCACCAATAGCAATCAGCCCCAGCATTTT
>-|-|TRBV6-1|TRBJ2-4
CASSDRGGNIQYF
TGTGCCAGCAGTGACAGGGGTGGAAACATTCAGTACTTC
>-|TRBD2|TRBV4-2|TRBJ2-7
CASSQETPLAGVGSSYEQYF
TGTGCCAGCAGCCAAGAGACCCCCCTAGCGGGAGTGGGGAGCTCCTACGAGCAGTACTTC
>-|-|TRBV6-1|TRBJ2-5
CAGRIYGETQYF
TGTGCCGGACGGATATACGGGGAGACCCAGTACTTC
>many|-|TRBV7-2|TRBJ2-7
CASSLVRQSYEQYF
TGTGCCAGCAGCTTAGTCCGACAGTCCTACGAGCAGTACTTC
>-|-|TRBV6-1|TRBJ2-5
CASSHTYPAGPGGRDQEIQYF
TGTGCCAGCAGCCATACATACCCGGCGGGGCCGGGGGGCCGTGACCAAGAGATCCAGTACTTC
>-|-|TRBV6-5|TRBJ2-3
CGRSSRRCAKNTQYF
TGTGGCCGCAGTTCGAGGCGGTGTGCCAAAAATACGCAGTACTTT
>-|TRBD1|TRBV12-3/TRBV12-4|TRBJ1-6
CASRSRTGGNSPLHF
TGTGCCAGCCGATCCCGGACAGGGGGAAATTCACCCCTCCACTTT
>few|-|TRBV9|TRBJ2-1
CASSVWTRSGQNEQFF
TGTGCCAGCAGCGTTTGGACTCGAAGCGGCCAGAATGAGCAGTTCTTC
>-|TRBD2|TRBV4-1|TRBJ2-5
CASSKLAGGLETQYF
TGCGCCAGCAGCAAACTAGCGGGAGGATTGGAGACCCAGTACTTC
>-|TRBD2|TRBV6-5|TRBJ2-4
CASSLLAGDPKDIQYF
TGTGCCAGCAGCTTACTAGCGGGAGATCCAAAAGATATTCAGTACTTC
>-|TRBD2|TRBV6-1|TRBJ2-5
CASSPRMERGVYVTQYF
TGTGCCAGCAGTCCCCGGATGGAGCGGGGGGTTTATGTGACCCAGTACTTC
>few|-|TRBV9|TRBJ1-1
CASSPMSTGTDAFF
TGTGCCAGCAGCCCAATGTCCACAGGGACTGACGCTTTCTTT
>once|-|TRBV10-3|TRBJ2-5
CAGGHGGGHTDTQYF
TGTGCCGGGGGGCACGGGGGCGGGCACACAGATACCCAGTACTTC
>-|TRBD1|TRBV6-1|TRBJ1-4
CASSEQGAGEKLFF
TGTGCCAGCAGCGAACAGGGGGCTGGTGAAAAACTGTTTTTT
>many|TRBD2|TRBV27|TRBJ2-7
CASSLGGGGGGRATIEQYF
TGTGCCAGCAGTTTAGGAGGGGGGGGGGGCGGGAGGGCCACGATCGAGCAGTACTTC
>few|-|TRBV9|TRBJ2-2
CASSVEGLTRTGELFF
TGTGCCAGCAGCGTAGAGGGTCTAACTAGGACCGGGGAGCTGTTTTTT
>many|-|TRBV7-9|TRBJ1-1
CASSRMGRSGTEAFF
TGTGCCAGCAGCCGGATGGGGAGGTCGGGCACTGAAGCTTTCTTT
>few|TRBD2|TRBV6-1|TRBJ2-1
CASSRTSGSGGSYNEQFF
TGTGCCAGCAGCAGGACTAGCGGGAGTGGGGGATCCTACAATGAGCAGTTCTTC
>-|TRBD1|TRBV6-1|TRBJ2-5
CASNRDRGTETQYF
TGTGCCAGCAACCGGGACAGGGGAACGGAGACCCAGTACTTC
>-|-|TRBV4-1|TRBJ2-3
CACSPTGVCVTDTQYF
TGCGCGTGCAGCCCGACGGGGGTGTGTGTCACAGATACTCAGTATTTT
>-|-|TRBV10-3|TRBJ2-3
CGGGHRGGHTDTQYF
TGTGGCGGGGGGCACAGGGGAGGGCACACAGATACGCAGTATTTT
>-|-|TRBV6-1|TRBJ2-1
CASRPLPHSQETQFF
TGTGCCAGCAGGCCCCTACCCCACAGCCAAGAGACCCAGTTCTTC
>-|TRBD1|TRBV7-8|TRBJ2-5
CASTLGITGGQETQYF
TGTGCCAGCACCCTAGGGATCACAGGGGGCCAGGAGACCCAGTACTTT
>medium-sized|-|TRBV6-5|TRBJ2-5
CASSYQQGRETQYF
TGTGCCAGCAGTTACCAACAGGGTAGAGAGACCCAGTACTTC
>-|TRBD2|TRBV14|TRBJ2-7
CASSQTLGLAATYEQYF
TGTGCCAGCAGCCAAACCCTTGGACTAGCTGCAACCTACGAGCAGTACTTC
>once|TRBD1|TRBV6-1|TRBJ2-4
CASKRQGGPCAKNTQYF
TGTGCCAGCAAGAGACAGGGGGGGCCGTGTGCCAAAAATACGCAGTACTTC
>large|-|TRBV6-1|TRBJ2-3
CASSESISTDTQYF
TGTGCCAGCAGTGAATCCATATCTACAGATACGCAGTATTTT
>many|TRBD2|TRBV7-8|TRBJ2-3
CASSLAESTDTQYF
TGTGCCAGCAGCCTAGCGGAGAGCACAGATACGCAGTATTTT
>few|-|TRBV15|TRBJ2-1
CATSRDAAEQFF
TGTGCCACCAGCAGAGATGCGGCGGAGCAGTTCTTC
>-|TRBD2|TRBV7-9|TRBJ2-1
CASSLGLAGRNEQFF
TGTGCCAGCAGCTTGGGACTAGCGGGCAGGAATGAGCAGTTCTTC
>many|-|TRBV10-1|TRBJ1-2
CASSESLSDGYTF
TGCGCCAGCAGTGAGTCGCTTTCGGATGGCTACACCTTC
>few|-|TRBV6-1|TRBJ1-2
CASSGPGDGYYGYTF
TGTGCCAGCAGTGGACCTGGGGACGGCTACTATGGCTACACCTTC
>-|TRBD2|TRBV6-1|TRBJ2-5
CASTSFYSGSPNNEQYF
TGTGCCAGCACAAGTTTTTATAGCGGGAGTCCGAACAATGAGCAGTACTTC
>-|TRBD1|TRBV5-1|TRBJ2-3
CASRTGGRRWDTQYF
TGCGCCAGCAGAACAGGGGGGCGCAGGTGGGATACGCAGTATTTT
>-|-|TRBV5-1|TRBJ1-3
CASSLIGAGNTIYF
TGCGCCAGCAGCTTGATAGGTGCGGGAAACACCATATATTTT
>-|-|TRBV6-1|TRBJ2-4
CGSSAAQGATNMQYF
TGTGGCAGCAGCGCGGCGCAGGGAGCCACAAATATGCAGTACTTC
>-|-|TRBV10-2|TRBJ2-3
CASGGTGSVKDTQYF
TGCGCCAGCGGAGGAACGGGGTCTGTCAAAGATACGCAGTATTTC
>-|-|TRBV6-1|TRBJ2-1
CASSHHGTSGDEQFF
TGTGCCAGCAGCCACCATGGAACGTCGGGGGATGAGCAGTTCTTC
>few|TRBD1|TRBV6-4|TRBJ2-3
CASSAGTGSTDTQYF
TGTGCCAGCAGTGCCGGGACAGGGAGCACAGATACGCAGTATTTT
>many|TRBD1|TRBV6-1|TRBJ1-1
CASSGTGGGITEAFF
TGTGCCAGCAGCGGGACAGGAGGGGGTATAACTGAAGCTTTCTTT
>few|TRBD2|TRBV4-1|TRBJ2-3
CASSQGGRSTDTQYF
TGCGCCAGCAGCCAAGGCGGGAGGAGCACAGATACGCAGTATTTT
>-|-|TRBV27|TRBJ2-4
CASGTGLRAKNTQYF
TGTGCCAGCGGGACGGGGCTGCGAGCCAAAAATACGCAGTACTTT
>-|-|TRBV6-8|TRBJ2-7
CASTILETYEQYF
TGTGCCAGCACGATACTAGAGACCTACGAGCAGTACTTC